This TCR beta chain was found in a study of blood T cell repertoires in COVID-19. Across the study: Both acute and convalescent COVID-19 samples were obtained from the United States, Italy and Spain. Nucleic acid was either cDNA or gDNA, and it came from T cells, B-cell-depleted T cells, or PBMCs.

The germline gives CDR1 MDHEN, CDR2 SYDVKM. V lost 6 bases, J lost 8 bases, and 9 bases stayed unmatched. This CDR3 region has 14 residues. Methods used by the authors: Amplifying reference gene primers gave estimates of nucleated cell counts. Data came from immunoSEQ multiplex PCR; TCRdb stores just in-frame clones and leaves some out. V, J and clone size are those of that table, while D and trimming were read from the DNA. This table has some 100,000 clones, roughly 89% appearing once. The chain joins TRBV28 to TRBJ1-4, with 7 bases fitting TRBD1. The clonotype was recovered from an older man with acute or convalescent COVID-19. The sequenced material came from peripheral blood. The CDR3 coding sequence is TGTGCCAGCAGCCACACAGGGGTTGAGGAAAAACTGTTTTTT. Its protein is CASSHTGVEEKLFF.